This T cell receptor beta chain was recorded in a study of graft-versus-host responses after intestinal transplantation. For the study at large: Transplant types were multivisceral, liver-intestinal, or isolated intestinal. Each recipient received anti-thymocyte globulin induction, then tacrolimus and steroids for around three years. Study-wide points: Researchers found GvH clones in recipient marrow, and some showed up first in ileum or blood.

Germline V CDR1 and CDR2: SNHLY, FYNNEI. The V gene lost 6 bases and the J gene lost 3 bases, with 15 bases spanning the gap. CDR3 length: 15 residues. Profiled with immunoSEQ multiplex PCR; TCRdb holds only in-frame clones, not every one. The sample holds approximately 63,000 clones, approximately 88% seen once. Graft material was processed, releasing intraepithelial and lamina propria lymphocytes. Points on this clone: The antigen is undetermined.

The TCR sequence derives from a human patient who received an intestinal transplant, so some T cells may come from the graft donor. This material consisted of ileum tissue, taken more than 350 days after transplant. The chain is built from TRBV2 and TRBJ2-1; weak D call: TRBD2 (5 bases). CDR3 DNA: TGTGCCAGCAGCCTAAAGGGAGTTTACTACAATGAGCAGTTCTTC. Amino acid sequence: CASSLKGVYYNEQFF.